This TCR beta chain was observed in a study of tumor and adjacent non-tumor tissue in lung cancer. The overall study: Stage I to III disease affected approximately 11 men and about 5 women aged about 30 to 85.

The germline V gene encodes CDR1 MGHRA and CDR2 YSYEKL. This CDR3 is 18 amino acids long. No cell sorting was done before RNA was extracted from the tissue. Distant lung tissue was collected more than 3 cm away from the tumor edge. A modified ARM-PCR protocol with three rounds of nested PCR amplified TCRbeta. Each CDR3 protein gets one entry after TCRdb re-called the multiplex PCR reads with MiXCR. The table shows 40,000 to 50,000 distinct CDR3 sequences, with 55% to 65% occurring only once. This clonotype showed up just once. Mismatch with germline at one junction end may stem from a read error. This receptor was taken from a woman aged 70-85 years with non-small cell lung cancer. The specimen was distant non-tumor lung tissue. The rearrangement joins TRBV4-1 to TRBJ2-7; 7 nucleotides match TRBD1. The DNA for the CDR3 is TGCGCCAGCAACCAAGAGAGGGTTAGCACGGGACAGTCCTACGATCACTACTTC. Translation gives CASNQERVSTGQSYDHYF.